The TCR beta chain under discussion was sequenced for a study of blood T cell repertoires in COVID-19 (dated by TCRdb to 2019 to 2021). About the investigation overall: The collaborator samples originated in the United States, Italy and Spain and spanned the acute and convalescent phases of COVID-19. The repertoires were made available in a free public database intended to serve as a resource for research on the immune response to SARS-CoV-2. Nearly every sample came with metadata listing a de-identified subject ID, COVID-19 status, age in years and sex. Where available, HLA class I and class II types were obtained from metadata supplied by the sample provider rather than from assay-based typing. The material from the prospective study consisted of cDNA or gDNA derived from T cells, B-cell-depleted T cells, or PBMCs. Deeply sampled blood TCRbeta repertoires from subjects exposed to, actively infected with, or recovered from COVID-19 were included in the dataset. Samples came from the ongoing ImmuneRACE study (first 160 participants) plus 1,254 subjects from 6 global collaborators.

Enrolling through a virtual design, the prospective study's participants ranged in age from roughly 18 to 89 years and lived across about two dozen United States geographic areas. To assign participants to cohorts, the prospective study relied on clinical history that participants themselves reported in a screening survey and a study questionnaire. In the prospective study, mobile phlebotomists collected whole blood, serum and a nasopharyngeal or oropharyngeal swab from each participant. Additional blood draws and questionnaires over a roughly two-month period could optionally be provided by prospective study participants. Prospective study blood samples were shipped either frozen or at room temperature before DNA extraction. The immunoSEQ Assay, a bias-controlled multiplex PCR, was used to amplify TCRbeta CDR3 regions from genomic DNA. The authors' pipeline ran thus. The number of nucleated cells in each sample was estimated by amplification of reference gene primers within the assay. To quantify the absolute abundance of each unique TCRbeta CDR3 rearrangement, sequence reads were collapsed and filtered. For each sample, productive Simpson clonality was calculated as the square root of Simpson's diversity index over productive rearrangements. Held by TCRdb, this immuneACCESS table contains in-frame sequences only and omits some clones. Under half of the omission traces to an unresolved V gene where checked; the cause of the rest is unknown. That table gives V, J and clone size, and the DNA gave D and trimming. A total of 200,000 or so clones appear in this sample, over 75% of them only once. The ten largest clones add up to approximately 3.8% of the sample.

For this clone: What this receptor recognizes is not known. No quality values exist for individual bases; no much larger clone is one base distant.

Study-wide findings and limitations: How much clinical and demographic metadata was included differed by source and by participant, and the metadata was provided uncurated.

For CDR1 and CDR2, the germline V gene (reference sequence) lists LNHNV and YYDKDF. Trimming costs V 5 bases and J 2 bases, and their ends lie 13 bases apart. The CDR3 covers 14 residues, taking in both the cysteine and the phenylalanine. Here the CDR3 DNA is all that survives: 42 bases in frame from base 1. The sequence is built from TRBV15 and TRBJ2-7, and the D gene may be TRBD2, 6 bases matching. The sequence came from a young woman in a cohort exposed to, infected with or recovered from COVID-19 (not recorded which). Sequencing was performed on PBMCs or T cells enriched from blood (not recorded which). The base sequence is TGTGCCACCAGCCCCCGAACTAGCACCTACGAGCAGTACTTC. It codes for CATSPRTSTYEQYF. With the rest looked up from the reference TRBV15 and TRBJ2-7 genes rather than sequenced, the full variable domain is DAMVIQNPRYQVTQFGKPVTLSCSQTLNHNVMYWYQQKSSQAPKLLFHYYDKDFNNEADTPDNFQSRRPNTSFCFLDIRSPGLGDTAMYLCATSPRTSTYEQYFGPGTRLTVT.